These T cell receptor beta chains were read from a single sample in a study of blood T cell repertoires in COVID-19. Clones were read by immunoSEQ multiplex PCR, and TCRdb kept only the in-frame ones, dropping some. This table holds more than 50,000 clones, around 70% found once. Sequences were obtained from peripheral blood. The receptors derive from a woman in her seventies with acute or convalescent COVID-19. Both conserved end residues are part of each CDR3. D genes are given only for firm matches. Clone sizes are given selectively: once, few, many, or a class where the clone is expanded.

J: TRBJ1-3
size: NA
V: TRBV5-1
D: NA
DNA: TGCGCCAGTCGACCGGGAATTGGACAGCCACACTTCTCTGGAAACACCATATATTTT
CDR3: CASRPGIGQPHFSGNTIYF

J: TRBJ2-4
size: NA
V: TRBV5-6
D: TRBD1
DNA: TGTGCCAGCAGCTTGGGCGGACAGGGGATAAACATTCAGTACTTC
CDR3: CASSLGGQGINIQYF

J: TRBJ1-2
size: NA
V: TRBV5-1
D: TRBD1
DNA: TGCGCCAGCAGCCTTGGACAGGGGATAATTAACTATGGCTACACCTTC
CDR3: CASSLGQGIINYGYTF

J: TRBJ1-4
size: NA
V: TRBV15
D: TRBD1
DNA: TGTGCCACCAGCAGAGGAGGAGGGACAGGGAATGAAAAACTGTTTTTT
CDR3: CATSRGGGTGNEKLFF

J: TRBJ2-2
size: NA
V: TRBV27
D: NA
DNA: TGTGCCAGCAGTTTACGGCCGGGCACCGGGGAGCTGTTTTTT
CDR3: CASSLRPGTGELFF

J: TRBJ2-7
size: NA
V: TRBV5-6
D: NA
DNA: TGTGCCAGCAGCTTGGAAGGGGCCTACTACGAGCAGTACTTC
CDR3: CASSLEGAYYEQYF

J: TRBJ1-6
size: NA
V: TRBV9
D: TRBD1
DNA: TGTGCCAGCAGCCCGAGGGGAACAGGGGAGGCCTATAATTCACCCCTCCACTTT
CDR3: CASSPRGTGEAYNSPLHF

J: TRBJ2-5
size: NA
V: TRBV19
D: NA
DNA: TGTGCCGCGTCCAGGGGACGAGGGTTTGCGGCCCAGTACTTC
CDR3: CAASRGRGFAAQYF

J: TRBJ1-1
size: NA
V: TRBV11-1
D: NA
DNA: TGTGCCAGCAGCTTATACGGGAACACTGAAGCTTTCTTT
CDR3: CASSLYGNTEAFF

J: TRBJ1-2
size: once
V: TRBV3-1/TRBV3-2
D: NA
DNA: TGTGCCAGCAGCCAAGTAAACACAGGGAGGGGTGGCTACACCTTC
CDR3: CASSQVNTGRGGYTF

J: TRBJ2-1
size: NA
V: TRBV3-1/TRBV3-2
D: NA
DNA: TGTGCCAGCAGCCAAAGCCGGAATGAGCAGTTCTTC
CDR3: CASSQSRNEQFF

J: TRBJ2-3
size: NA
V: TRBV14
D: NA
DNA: TGTGCCAGCAGCCAAGATGGAGGGTATAGCACAGATACGCAGTATTTT
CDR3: CASSQDGGYSTDTQYF

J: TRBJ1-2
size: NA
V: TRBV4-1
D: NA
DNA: TGCGCCAGCAGCCAAGACCAGGACAGACCCTATGGCTACACCTTC
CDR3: CASSQDQDRPYGYTF

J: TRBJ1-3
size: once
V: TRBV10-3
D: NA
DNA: TGTGCCATCAGTTCCCCGGTTAACTCTGGAAACACCATATATTTT
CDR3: CAISSPVNSGNTIYF

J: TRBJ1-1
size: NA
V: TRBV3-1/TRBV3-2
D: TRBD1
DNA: TGTGCCAGCAGCCCCCGGAGGACAGGGCTGGCTGAAGCTTTCTTT
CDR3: CASSPRRTGLAEAFF

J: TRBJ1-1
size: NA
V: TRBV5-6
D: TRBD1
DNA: TGTGCCAGCAGCTCGCAGGGGGTCACTGAAGCTTTCTTT
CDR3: CASSSQGVTEAFF

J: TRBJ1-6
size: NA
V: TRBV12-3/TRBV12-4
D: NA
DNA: TGTGCCAGCAGTACAGGGAATTCACCCCTCCACTTT
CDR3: CASSTGNSPLHF

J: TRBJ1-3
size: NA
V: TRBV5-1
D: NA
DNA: TGCGCCAGCAGCTACAGTAGCTCTGGAAACACCATATATTTT
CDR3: CASSYSSSGNTIYF

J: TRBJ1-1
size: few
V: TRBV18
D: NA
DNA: TGTGCCAGCTCACAAAATTATATGACAGCCCTTAACACTGAAGCTTTCTTT
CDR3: CASSQNYMTALNTEAFF

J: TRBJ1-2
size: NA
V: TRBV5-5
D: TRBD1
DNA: TGTGCCAGCAGGGGGGTAAGCGGGACAGGAGGGCGAGGCTACACCTTC
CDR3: CASRGVSGTGGRGYTF

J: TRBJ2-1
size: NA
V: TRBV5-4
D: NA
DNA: TGTGCCAGCAGCCCCTGGGCCCACAATGAGCAGTTCTTC
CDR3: CASSPWAHNEQFF

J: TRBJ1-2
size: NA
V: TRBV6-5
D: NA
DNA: TGTGCCAGCAGTTCGCTGGAGGCTGGGAACTATGGCTACACCTTC
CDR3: CASSSLEAGNYGYTF

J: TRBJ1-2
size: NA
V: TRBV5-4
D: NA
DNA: TGTGCCAGCAGCGGCAGGGAGGAGACTAACTATGGCTACACCTTC
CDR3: CASSGREETNYGYTF

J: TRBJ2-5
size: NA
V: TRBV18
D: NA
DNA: TGTGCCAGCTCACCGTACAGGGAGGAGACCCAGTACTTC
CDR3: CASSPYREETQYF

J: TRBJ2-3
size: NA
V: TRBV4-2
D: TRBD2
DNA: TGTGCCAGCAGCCCGACTAGCGGGGCGACAGATACGCAGTATTTT
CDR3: CASSPTSGATDTQYF

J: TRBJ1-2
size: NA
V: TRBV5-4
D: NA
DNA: TGTGCCAGCAGCTTACAGGGTACTGGCTACACCTTC
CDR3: CASSLQGTGYTF

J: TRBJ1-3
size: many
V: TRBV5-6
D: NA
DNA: TGTGCCAGCAGCTCCACCAATATAGTCGGAAACACCATATATTTT
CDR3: CASSSTNIVGNTIYF

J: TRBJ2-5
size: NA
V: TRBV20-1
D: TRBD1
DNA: TGCAGTGCTGGTGGGACAGGGGTAGAGACCCAGTACTTC
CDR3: CSAGGTGVETQYF

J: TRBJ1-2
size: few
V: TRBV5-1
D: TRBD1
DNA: TGCGCCAGCAGCTTAAGGGGGCTTGACTATGGCTACACCTTC
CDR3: CASSLRGLDYGYTF